The clone carrying this T cell receptor (beta chain) was observed at least ten times. The antigen is not known. This entry is derived from a study of human T cells and chemical hapten exposure. For the study at large: 2% DPC applied to an approximately 2 cm by approximately 2 cm arm area sensitized donors. Patients, largely female, had alopecia areata, totalis or universalis. Study-wide results and caveats: The donors suffered from alopecia, so their immune response may not match that of healthy people.

TCRdb itself ran the RACE reads through MiXCR, one entry per CDR3 protein. The sample shows a few hundred thousand distinct CDR3 sequences, about 7.7% of them seen only once. Time point described: pre-sensitization, week 0. The treatment denotes: therapeutic diphenylcyclopropenone sensitization with weekly scalp DPC. The TCR was taken from a man aged 18 to 30 with alopecia areata. Some clones in this sample may be carry-over from other donors' samples. This specimen was whole blood, taken in connection with sensitization to the hapten diphenylcyclopropenone (DPC).

For the CDR3, the DNA is TGTGCCAGCAGATTACACGTCTCCTATAATTCACCCCTCCACTTT. This translates into CASRLHVSYNSPLHF. The chain is built from TRBV6-5 and TRBJ1-6; D remains ambiguous. Germline values: CDR1 MNHEY, CDR2 SVGAGI. The CDR3 runs 15 residues. V was clipped by 6 bases and J by 0 bases, with 9 bases between them.